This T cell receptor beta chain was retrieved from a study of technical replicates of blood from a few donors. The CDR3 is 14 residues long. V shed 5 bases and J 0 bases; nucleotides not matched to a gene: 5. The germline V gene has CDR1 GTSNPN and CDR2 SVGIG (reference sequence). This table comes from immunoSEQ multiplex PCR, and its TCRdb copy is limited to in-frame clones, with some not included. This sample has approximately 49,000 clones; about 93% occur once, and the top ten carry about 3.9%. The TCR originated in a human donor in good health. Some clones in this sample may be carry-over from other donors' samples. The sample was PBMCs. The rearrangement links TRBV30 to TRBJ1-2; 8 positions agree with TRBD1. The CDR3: CAWGTGTANYGYTF. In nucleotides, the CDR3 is TGTGCCTGGGGGACAGGAACAGCTAACTATGGCTACACCTTC. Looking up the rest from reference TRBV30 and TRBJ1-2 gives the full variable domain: SQTIHQWPATLVQPVGSPLSLECTVEGTSNPNLYWYRQAAGRGLQLLFYSVGIGQISSEVPQNLSASRPQDRQFILSSKKLLLSDSGFYLCAWGTGTANYGYTFGSGTRLTVV.